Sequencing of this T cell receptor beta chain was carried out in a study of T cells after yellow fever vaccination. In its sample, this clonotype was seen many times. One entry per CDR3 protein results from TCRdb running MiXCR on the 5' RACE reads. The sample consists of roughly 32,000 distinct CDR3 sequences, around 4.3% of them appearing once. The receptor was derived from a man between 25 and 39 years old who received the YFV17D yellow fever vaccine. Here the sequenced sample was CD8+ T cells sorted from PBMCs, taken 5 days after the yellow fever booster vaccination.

The chain's CDR3 is CASRRSQGGEKLFF. The DNA of the CDR3 is TGTGCCAGCAGACGTTCACAGGGGGGGGAAAAACTGTTTTTT. This sequence joins TRBV6-5 and TRBJ1-4; TRBD1 matches at 8 bases. The CDR3 sequence is 14 residues long. CDR1 MNHEY and CDR2 SVGAGI come from the germline V gene. The V segment lost 6 bases and the J segment 8 bases; nucleotides outside the gene matches: 8.